This TCR beta chain was recovered during a study of CD8+CD57+ T cells in acquired aplastic anemia. Whoever was chosen for sequencing had shown CD8+CD57+ cell expansion by flow cytometry. CDR1 is MNHEY, CDR2 SVGAGI, per germline. CDR3 size: 14 residues. After removal of 5 bases from V and 5 bases from J, the junction contained 5 bases not matched to a gene. This clonotype has at least ten counts. CDR3 and TCR beta VDJ profiling relied on genomic DNA as the template. TCRdb re-derived calls from the reads in MiXCR, one entry per CDR3 protein. The table records around 42,000 distinct CDR3 sequences, roughly three fifths of them present only once.

What was sequenced was sorted CD4+, CD8+, or CD8+CD57+ T cells (not recorded which) from PBMCs. This clonotype was obtained from a human donor with aplastic anemia. V and J are TRBV6-5 and TRBJ2-7; 11 nucleotides align to TRBD2. CDR3 sequence (DNA): TGTGCCAGCAGTCCTAGCGGGGGGCACCACGAGCAGTACTTC. As protein: CASSPSGGHHEQYF.